These 21 T cell receptor beta chains originate from one sample sequenced in a study of cytomegalovirus exposure and HLA in healthy donors. The PCR had 60 Vbeta and 13 Jbeta primers. TCRdb's table, derived via immunoSEQ multiplex PCR, lists solely in-frame clones and lacks some. The sample records roughly 80,000 clones, roughly two thirds being singletons. The sequenced material came from PBMCs. Every receptor here comes from a woman between 45 and 65 years old in good health and CMV-seropositive.

The gene calls are TRBV28 and TRBJ1-1; D gene ambiguous. Deletions cut 4 bases from V and 4 bases from J, with 10 bases between. The CDR3 runs 13 residues. Germline lookup yields CDR1 MDHEN and CDR2 SYDVKM. The CDR3 nucleotides read TGTGCCAGCAGTTCCACAGAGTCCACTGAAGCTTTCTTT. It encodes CASSSTESTEAFF.

This rearrangement joins TRBV29-1 to TRBJ1-1, with 7 bases lining up with TRBD1. J was trimmed by 9 bases and V by 6 bases; bases with no gene match: 7. This CDR3 is built from 11 residues. Per the germline V gene, CDR1 is SQVTM and CDR2 is ANQGSEA. The CDR3 bases are TGCAGCGTGAGACAGGGTCCGCAAGCTTTCTTT. Its protein product is CSVRQGPQAFF.

The chain recombines TRBV5-1 with TRBJ1-1, with 10 bases identical to TRBD1. The CDR3 runs to 15 residues. V trimming: 3 bases; J trimming: 5 bases; junction bases outside the gene matches: 7. Germline V gives CDR1 SGHRS, CDR2 YFSETQ. CDR3 in amino acids: CASSSWTGGGTEAFF. The CDR3 DNA follows: TGCGCCAGCAGCTCCTGGACAGGGGGAGGAACTGAAGCTTTCTTT.

This sequence joins TRBV6-1 and TRBJ2-7; 8 bases are a match to TRBD2. The CDR3 runs to 15 residues. The V gene end was trimmed by 6 bases and the J gene end by 0 bases; junction bases not matched to a gene: 7. CDR1 and CDR2 from the germline V gene are MNHNS and SASEGT. CDR3 coding DNA: TGTGCCAGCAGCCACTTAGCGGGAAGCTCCTACGAGCAGTACTTC. It encodes CASSHLAGSSYEQYF.

The CDR3 region is CAISVGTATNTEAFF. CDR3 in DNA: TGTGCCATCAGTGTGGGGACAGCAACGAACACTGAAGCTTTCTTT. V usage is TRBV10-3 and J usage is TRBJ1-1, with TRBD1 matching over 7 bases. The ends lost 4 bases at V and 1 base at J; junction bases unmatched: 6. The CDR3 loop spans 15 amino acids. Germline V lookup: CDR1 ENHRY, CDR2 SYGVKD.

The chain couples TRBV29-1 to TRBJ1-1, with a tentative D call TRBD1 (6 bases). This CDR3 contains 13 residues. Germline values: CDR1 SQVTM, CDR2 ANQGSEA. V shed 6 bases and J shed 1 base, with 12 bases lying between them. The CDR3 here is CSVAGAWNTEAFF. CDR3 nucleotides: TGCAGCGTGGCAGGGGCCTGGAACACTGAAGCTTTCTTT.

CDR3 residues: CAIRGSLANYGYTF. The DNA of the CDR3 is TGTGCCATCAGGGGCAGCCTCGCTAACTATGGCTACACCTTC. The rearrangement links TRBV10-3 to TRBJ1-2; D gene unclear. Trimming removed 6 bases at V and 0 bases at J, with 11 bases between. The germline V gene has CDR1 ENHRY and CDR2 SYGVKD. CDR3 size: 14 residues.

The sample holds one count of this clone. The rearrangement links TRBV15 to TRBJ2-2; TRBD2 aligns across 14 bases. V was pared by 6 bases and J by 7 bases, with 7 bases of the junction left unmatched. Germline CDR1 reads LNHNV; CDR2 reads YYDKDF (reference sequence). This CDR3 spans 16 amino acids. CDR3 sequence reads: CATSRGTSGGIGELFF. In nucleotides, the CDR3 is TGTGCCACCAGTCGGGGGACTAGCGGGGGTATCGGGGAGCTGTTTTTT.

The J gene is TRBJ1-2, the V gene TRBV11-3, with TRBD1 identical over 9 bases. Germline loops: CDR1 SGHNT, CDR2 YENEEA. The CDR3 has 13 amino acids. The V and J ends lost 4 bases and 4 bases, in that order; junction bases with no gene match: 1. The CDR3 spells CASSSDRGYGYTF. As DNA, the CDR3 is TGTGCCAGCAGCTCGGACAGGGGCTATGGCTACACCTTC.

The rearrangement uses TRBV5-1 and TRBJ1-1, with a tentative D call TRBD1 (5 bases). Germline-derived CDR1 and CDR2 are SGHRS and YFSETQ. Trimming stripped 4 bases from V and 3 bases from J, with 13 bases between. The length of the CDR3 is 14 residues. CDR3 nucleotides: TGCGCCAGCAGCCCGGACACGTATGACACTGAAGCTTTCTTT. Translated: CASSPDTYDTEAFF.

The rearrangement joins TRBV2 to TRBJ1-3, with 7 bases matching TRBD1. Unmatched junction bases numbered 10, after V lost 7 bases and J lost 4 bases. The CDR3 loop spans 15 amino acids. Germline V lookup: CDR1 SNHLY, CDR2 FYNNEI. The DNA for the CDR3 is TGTGCCAGCACCACCTCCGACAGGGTGGGAAACACCATATATTTT. Protein sequence: CASTTSDRVGNTIYF.

The rearrangement uses TRBV10-3 and TRBJ1-3, with 8 bases fitting TRBD1. Germline CDR1 is ENHRY and CDR2 is SYGVKD. The junction had 14 bases not matched to a gene; V was cut back by 5 bases and J by 2 bases. The length of the CDR3 is 18 residues. The CDR3 sequence: CAISSDRGLIKTGNTIYF. The CDR3 nucleotides are TGTGCCATCAGTAGCGACAGGGGTTTAATCAAGACTGGAAACACCATATATTTT.

The V gene is TRBV19, the J gene TRBJ2-5; TRBD2 might be the D (5 bases). Germline CDR1 and CDR2: LNHDA and SQIVND (reference sequence). The V and J ends lost 10 bases and 3 bases respectively, with 12 bases between them. The CDR3 is made up of 12 amino acids. CDR3 in DNA: TGTGCCACCACCAACGGGGAAGAGACCCAGTACTTC. Translated: CATTNGEETQYF.

This chain links TRBV10-3 with TRBJ1-1, with a weak D call TRBD1 (6 bases). This CDR3 spans 14 amino acids. The V end was cut by 11 bases, the J end by 0 bases, with 16 bases between. Germline V gene sequence: CDR1 ENHRY, CDR2 SYGVKD. For the CDR3, the DNA is TGTGCCGCCGACGCCGGACAGATGAACACTGAAGCTTTCTTT. Translating it yields CAADAGQMNTEAFF.

This clone was seen a few times. The chain is built from TRBV5-1 and TRBJ2-7; 7 bases match TRBD1. The CDR3 runs 14 residues. V lost 6 bases and J lost 6; bases outside the gene matches: 12. CDR1 and CDR2 from the germline V gene are SGHRS and YFSETQ. The CDR3 region has the DNA TGCGCCAGCAAAGGGAATAACAGGGGTGGCGAGCAGTACTTC. This codes for CASKGNNRGGEQYF.

This chain connects TRBV5-4 to TRBJ2-7; 7 bases fit TRBD1. The junction had 6 bases not matched to a gene; V was cut back by 5 bases and J by 4 bases. This CDR3 region has 13 residues. CDR1 is SGHNT and CDR2 is YYREEE in the germline V gene (reference sequence). The CDR3 DNA reads TGTGCCAGCAGTCAGGGGGTTAGGTACGAGCAGTACGTC. This codes for CASSQGVRYEQYV.

This clone was seen only a few times. J is TRBJ1-5 and V is TRBV27, with TRBD1 as a possible D gene (5 bases). Germline V gives CDR1 MNHEY, CDR2 SMNVEV (reference sequence). This CDR3 contains 15 residues. The ends were cut back, 2 bases at V and 9 bases at J, with 17 bases in the middle. The CDR3 DNA reads as TGTGCCAGCAGTTTAGGTTGGGGGGACGGTCGGCCCCAGCATTTT. Its translation is CASSLGWGDGRPQHF.

This clone was detected only once. The V call is TRBV28, the J call TRBJ2-3, with a weak D call TRBD2 (7 bases). V gave up 5 bases and J gave up 4 bases, with 22 bases separating them. The CDR3 sequence is 17 residues long. Looked up from germline, CDR1 is MDHEN and CDR2 is SYDVKM. Written as DNA, the CDR3 is TGTGCCAGCAGTGAACCGACAGGCTTCAGCGGGGCAGATACGCAGTATTTT. Amino acids: CASSEPTGFSGADTQYF.

In nucleotides, the CDR3 is TGTGCCAGCACCTCACGGTGGGAGACTGAAGCTTTCTTT. This sequence encodes CASTSRWETEAFF. This rearrangement joins TRBV6-5 to TRBJ1-1; D not resolved. Germline CDR1 reads MNHEY; CDR2 reads SVGAGI. This CDR3 contains 13 residues. Trimming pared 7 bases from V and 5 bases from J, leaving 14 bases between.

The V gene is TRBV19, the J gene TRBJ1-1; a weak D match, TRBD1 (5 bases). Between the trimmed V and J ends, which lost 6 bases and 1 base, there was a span of 18 bases. Germline CDR1 is LNHDA and CDR2 is SQIVND (reference sequence). The CDR3 runs to 16 residues. The CDR3 here is CASSPRIDSPNTEAFF. In nucleotides, the CDR3 is TGTGCCAGTAGCCCGAGGATCGACAGCCCGAACACTGAAGCTTTCTTT.

The chain employs TRBV7-8 and TRBJ2-7; TRBD1 matches 7 bases. Germline CDR1 and CDR2: SGHVS and FQNEAQ. V lost 1 base, J lost 2 bases, and 8 bases stayed unmatched. The CDR3 spans 16 residues. This CDR3 reads CASSLVQSGQPYEQYV. The CDR3 bases are TGTGCCAGCAGCTTAGTGCAATCGGGACAGCCCTACGAGCAGTACGTC.